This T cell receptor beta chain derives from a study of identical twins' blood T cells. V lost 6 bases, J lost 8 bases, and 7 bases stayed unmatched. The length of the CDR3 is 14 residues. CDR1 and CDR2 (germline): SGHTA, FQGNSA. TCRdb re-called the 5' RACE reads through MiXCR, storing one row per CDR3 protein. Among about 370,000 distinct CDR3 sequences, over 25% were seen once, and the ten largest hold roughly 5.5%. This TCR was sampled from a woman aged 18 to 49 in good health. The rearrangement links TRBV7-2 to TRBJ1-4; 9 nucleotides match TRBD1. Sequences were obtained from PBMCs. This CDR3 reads CASSRTGAQEKLFF. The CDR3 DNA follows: TGTGCCAGCAGTCGGACAGGGGCTCAAGAAAAACTGTTTTTT.